The rows below give T cell receptor beta chains drawn from one sample of a study of CD8 T cells in Susac syndrome. One entry per CDR3 protein, called by TCRdb with MiXCR from the immunoSEQ multiplex PCR reads. The sample lists 200,000 or so distinct CDR3 sequences; approximately 96% were seen once. Input material: CD4+ T cells from PBMCs. Receptors originate from a human donor with Susac syndrome. Each CDR3 is given with its conserved first and last residue. The D gene is left open where the match is weak. For some rows the clone size is stated as once, few or many, or as a class when expanded; others skip it.

j_call	d_call	clone_size	v_call	cdr3_nt	cdr3_aa
TRBJ1-5	-	-	TRBV20-1	TGCAGTGCTAGTCCGGGACCAAATCAGCCCCAGCATTTT	CSASPGPNQPQHF
TRBJ2-1	-	-	TRBV5-6	TGTGCCAGCAGCTTGCTGGCCGGGGGTAACTACAATGAGCAGTTCTTC	CASSLLAGGNYNEQFF
TRBJ2-5	-	-	TRBV20-1	TGCAGTGCTAAAGGACTCTCGAGACAAGAGACCCAGTACTTC	CSAKGLSRQETQYF
TRBJ2-6	TRBD1	-	TRBV27	TGTGCCAGCAGTGGGTGGACAGGGTTTGGGGCCAACGTCCTGACTTTC	CASSGWTGFGANVLTF
TRBJ1-1	-	-	TRBV11-1	TGTGCCAGCAGCTTACACACTGAAGCTTTCTTT	CASSLHTEAFF
TRBJ2-7	-	-	TRBV5-1	TGCGCCAGCAGCGGGACCGACCCTTTAAAGCAGTACTTC	CASSGTDPLKQYF
TRBJ2-1	TRBD1	-	TRBV7-3	TGTGCCAGCAGCCCCAAACAGGGGGGAAATGAGCAGTTCTTC	CASSPKQGGNEQFF
TRBJ1-2	-	-	TRBV9	TGTGCCAGCAGCGTCGACAGAAACTATGGCTACACCTTC	CASSVDRNYGYTF
TRBJ2-7	TRBD2	-	TRBV5-4	TGTGCCAGCAGCCCACCCCCACTAGCGGGGGGGGTCGAGCAGTACTTC	CASSPPPLAGGVEQYF
TRBJ1-2	-	-	TRBV28	TGTGCCAGCAGTTTATACAGTGCATCCAACTACTATGGCTACACCTTC	CASSLYSASNYYGYTF
TRBJ2-2	-	-	TRBV14	TGTGCCAGCAGCCGCAAGATCTCCTCGTCGTACACCGGGGAGCTGTTTTTT	CASSRKISSSYTGELFF
TRBJ1-5	-	once	TRBV7-9	TGTGCCAGCAGCGAAGGGTACGATCAGCCCCAGCATTTT	CASSEGYDQPQHF
TRBJ1-1	TRBD1	-	TRBV20-1	TGCAGTGCTAGGGACAGGGTCCGCATGAACACTGAAGCTTTCTTT	CSARDRVRMNTEAFF
TRBJ2-1	TRBD2	-	TRBV2	TGTGCCAGCAGTGACCTCGGGGGGGCCCAAAATGAGCAGTTCTTC	CASSDLGGAQNEQFF
TRBJ2-3	TRBD2	-	TRBV29-1	TGCAGCGTTGAAGAGGGGGGACTAGCGGGCCTACCTAGCACAGATACGCAGTATTTT	CSVEEGGLAGLPSTDTQYF
TRBJ2-7	-	few	TRBV11-2	TGTGCCAGCAGCCGCCTCTACGAGCAGTACTTC	CASSRLYEQYF
TRBJ2-3	TRBD2	once	TRBV12-3/TRBV12-4	TGTGCCAGCAGGACTAGCGGGGGCGATACGCAGTATTTT	CASRTSGGDTQYF
TRBJ2-5	-	-	TRBV5-1	TGCGCCAGCAGGGTTGTGGGGGAAGAGACCCAGTACTTC	CASRVVGEETQYF
TRBJ1-5	TRBD1	-	TRBV7-6	TGTGCCAGCAGCTCACCGACAGGGGATCAGCCCCAGCATTTT	CASSSPTGDQPQHF
TRBJ1-6	-	-	TRBV5-4	TGTGCCAGCAGCATCGGACAGACTAATTCACCCCTCCACTTT	CASSIGQTNSPLHF
TRBJ1-6	-	-	TRBV3-1	TGTGCCAGCAGCCAAGGACCCCTGAGCTCCTATAATTCACCCCTCCACTTT	CASSQGPLSSYNSPLHF
TRBJ1-5	TRBD1	-	TRBV15	TGTGCCACCAGCAGAGATGGCCCCGGGACAGGGGCGCGGCAGCCCCAGCATTTT	CATSRDGPGTGARQPQHF
TRBJ2-7	TRBD1	-	TRBV6-2/TRBV6-3	TGTGCCAGCTCCCGGACAGGGGCACCCTACGAGCAGTACTTC	CASSRTGAPYEQYF